This T cell receptor beta chain was observed in a study of T cell repertoires in cytomegalovirus infection. Study as a whole: Both CMV infection and a matching HLA type were indicated by public TCR beta signatures. General study results and limits: HLA-C-restricted CMV-specific TCR beta clonotypes were dominant in the ex vivo response.

TCRdb itself ran the reads through MiXCR, one entry per CDR3 protein. The sample holds under 850,000 distinct CDR3 sequences, 30% to 35% seen once. Germline CDR1 and CDR2: SNHLY and FYNNEI. CDR3 size: 14 residues. V shed 6 bases and J shed 7 bases, with 18 bases lying between them. As for this clonotype: Its antigen is unknown.

This TCR was sampled from a human donor in good health (CMV status not recorded). Some clones in this sample may be carry-over from other donors' samples. Specimen: cultured PBMCs, collected from culture after CMV antigen stimulation. V usage is TRBV2 and J usage is TRBJ1-1, with TRBD1 as a possible D gene (6 bases). For the CDR3, the DNA is TGTGCCAGCAGCGGGACAATGGGGATGAATGAAGCTTTCTTT. This sequence encodes CASSGTMGMNEAFF.